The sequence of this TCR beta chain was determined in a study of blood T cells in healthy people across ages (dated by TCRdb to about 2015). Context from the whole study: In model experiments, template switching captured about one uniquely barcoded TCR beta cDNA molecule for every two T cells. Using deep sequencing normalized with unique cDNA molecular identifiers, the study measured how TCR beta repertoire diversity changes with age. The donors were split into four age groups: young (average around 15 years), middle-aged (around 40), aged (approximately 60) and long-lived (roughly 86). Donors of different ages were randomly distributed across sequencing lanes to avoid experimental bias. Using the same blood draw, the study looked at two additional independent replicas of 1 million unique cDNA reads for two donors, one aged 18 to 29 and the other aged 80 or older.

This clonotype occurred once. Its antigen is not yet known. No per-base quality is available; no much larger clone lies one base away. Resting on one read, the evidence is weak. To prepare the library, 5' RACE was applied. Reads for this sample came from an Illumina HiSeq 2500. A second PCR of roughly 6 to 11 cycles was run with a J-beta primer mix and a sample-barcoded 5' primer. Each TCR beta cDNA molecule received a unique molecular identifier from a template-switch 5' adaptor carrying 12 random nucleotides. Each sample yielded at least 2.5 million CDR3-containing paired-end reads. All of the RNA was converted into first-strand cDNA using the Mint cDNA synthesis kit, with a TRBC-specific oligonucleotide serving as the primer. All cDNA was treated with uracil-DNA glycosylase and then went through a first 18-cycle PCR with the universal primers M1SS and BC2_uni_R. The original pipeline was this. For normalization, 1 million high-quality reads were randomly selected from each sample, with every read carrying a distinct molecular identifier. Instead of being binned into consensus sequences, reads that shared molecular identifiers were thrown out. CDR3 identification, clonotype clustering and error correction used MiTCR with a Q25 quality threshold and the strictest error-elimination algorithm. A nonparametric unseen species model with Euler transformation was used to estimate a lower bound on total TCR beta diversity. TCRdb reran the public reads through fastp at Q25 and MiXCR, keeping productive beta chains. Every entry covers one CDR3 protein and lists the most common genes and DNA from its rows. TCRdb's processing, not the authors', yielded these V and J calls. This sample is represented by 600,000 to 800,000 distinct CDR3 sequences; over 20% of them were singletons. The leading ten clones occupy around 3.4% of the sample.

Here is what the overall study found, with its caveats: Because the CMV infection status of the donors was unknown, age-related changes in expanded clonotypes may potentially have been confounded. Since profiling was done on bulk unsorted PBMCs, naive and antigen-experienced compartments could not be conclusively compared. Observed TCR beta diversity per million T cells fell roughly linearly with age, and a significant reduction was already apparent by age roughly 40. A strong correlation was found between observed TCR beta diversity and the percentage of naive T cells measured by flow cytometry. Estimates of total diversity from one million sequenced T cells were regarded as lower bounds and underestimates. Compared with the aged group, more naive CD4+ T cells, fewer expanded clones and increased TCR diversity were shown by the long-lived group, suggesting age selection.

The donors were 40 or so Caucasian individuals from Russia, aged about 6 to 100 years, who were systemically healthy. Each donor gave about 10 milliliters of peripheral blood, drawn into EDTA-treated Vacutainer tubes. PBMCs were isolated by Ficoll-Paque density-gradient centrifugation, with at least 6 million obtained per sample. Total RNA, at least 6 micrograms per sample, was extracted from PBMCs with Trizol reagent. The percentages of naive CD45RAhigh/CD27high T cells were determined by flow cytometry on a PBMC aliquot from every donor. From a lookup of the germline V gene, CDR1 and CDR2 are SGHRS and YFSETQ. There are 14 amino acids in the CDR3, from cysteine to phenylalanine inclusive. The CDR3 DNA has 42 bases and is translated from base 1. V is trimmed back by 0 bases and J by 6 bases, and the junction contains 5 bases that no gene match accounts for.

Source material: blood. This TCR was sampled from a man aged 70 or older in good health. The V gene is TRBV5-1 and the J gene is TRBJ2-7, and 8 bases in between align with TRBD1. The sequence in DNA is TGCGCCAGCAGCTTGGGGACAGGGTCCCGCGAGCAGTACTTC. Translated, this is CASSLGTGSREQYF.